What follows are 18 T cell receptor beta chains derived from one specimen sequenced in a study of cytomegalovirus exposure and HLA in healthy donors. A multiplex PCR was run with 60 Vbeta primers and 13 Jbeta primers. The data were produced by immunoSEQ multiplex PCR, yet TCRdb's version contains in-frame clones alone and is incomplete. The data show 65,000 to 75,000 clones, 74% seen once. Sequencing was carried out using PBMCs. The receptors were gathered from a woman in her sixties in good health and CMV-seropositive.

In DNA form, the CDR3 reads TGCGCCAGCCGGCAGGGTAATTCACCCCTCCACTTT. Encoded protein: CASRQGNSPLHF. This chain links TRBV5-1 with TRBJ1-6; tentatively, D is TRBD1 (5 bases). Germline CDR1 and CDR2: SGHRS and YFSETQ. V lost 7 bases, J lost 6 bases, and 8 bases lay in between. This CDR3 has 12 residues.

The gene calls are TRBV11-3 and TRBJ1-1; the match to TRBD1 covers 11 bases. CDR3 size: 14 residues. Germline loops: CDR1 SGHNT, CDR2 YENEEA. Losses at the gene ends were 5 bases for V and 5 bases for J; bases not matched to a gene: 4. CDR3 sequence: CASSPGTGGTEAFF. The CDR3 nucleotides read TGTGCCAGCAGCCCGGGGACAGGGGGGACTGAAGCTTTCTTT.

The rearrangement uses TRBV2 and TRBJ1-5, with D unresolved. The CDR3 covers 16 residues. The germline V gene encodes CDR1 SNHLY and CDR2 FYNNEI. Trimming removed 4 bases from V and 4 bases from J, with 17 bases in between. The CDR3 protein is CASSVGGFDPNQPQHF. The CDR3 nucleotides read TGTGCCAGCAGTGTTGGAGGATTCGATCCAAATCAGCCCCAGCATTTT.

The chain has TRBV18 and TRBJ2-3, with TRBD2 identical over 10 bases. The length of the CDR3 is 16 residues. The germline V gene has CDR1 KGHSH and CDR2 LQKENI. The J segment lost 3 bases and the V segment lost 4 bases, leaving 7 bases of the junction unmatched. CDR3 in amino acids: CASSRPSGSRTDTQYF. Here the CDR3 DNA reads TGTGCCAGCTCACGCCCTAGCGGGAGTAGAACAGATACGCAGTATTTT.

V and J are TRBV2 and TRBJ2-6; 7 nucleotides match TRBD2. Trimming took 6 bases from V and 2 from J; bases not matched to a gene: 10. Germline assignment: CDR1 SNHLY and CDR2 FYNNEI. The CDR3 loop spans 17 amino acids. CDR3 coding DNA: TGTGCCAGCAGGCTTCTAGCGGCCCTGCCTGGGGCCAACGTCCTGACTTTC. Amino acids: CASRLLAALPGANVLTF.

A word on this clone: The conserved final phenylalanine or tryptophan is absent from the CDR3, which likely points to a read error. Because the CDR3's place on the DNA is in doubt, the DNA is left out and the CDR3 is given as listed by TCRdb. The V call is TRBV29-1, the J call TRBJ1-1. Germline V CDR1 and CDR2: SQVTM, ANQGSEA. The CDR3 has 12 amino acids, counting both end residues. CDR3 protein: CSAPGGTAEALV.

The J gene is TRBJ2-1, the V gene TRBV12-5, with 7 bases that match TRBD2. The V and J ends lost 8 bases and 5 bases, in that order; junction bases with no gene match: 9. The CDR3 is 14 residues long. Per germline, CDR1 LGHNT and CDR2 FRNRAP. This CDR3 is CASRRGNANNEQFF. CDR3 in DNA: TGTGCTAGTCGGCGGGGGAATGCCAACAATGAGCAGTTCTTC.

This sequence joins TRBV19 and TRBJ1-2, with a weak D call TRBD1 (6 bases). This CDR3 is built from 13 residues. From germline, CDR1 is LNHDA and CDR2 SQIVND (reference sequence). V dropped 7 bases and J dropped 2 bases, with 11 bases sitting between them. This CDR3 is CASTLTGNYGYTF. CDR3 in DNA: TGTGCCAGTACCTTGACAGGCAACTATGGCTACACCTTC.

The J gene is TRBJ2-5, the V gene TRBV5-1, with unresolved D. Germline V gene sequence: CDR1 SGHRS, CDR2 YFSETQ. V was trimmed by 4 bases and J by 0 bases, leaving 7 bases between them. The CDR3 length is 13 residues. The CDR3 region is CASSPRDQETQYF. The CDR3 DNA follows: TGCGCCAGCAGCCCACGGGACCAAGAGACCCAGTACTTC.

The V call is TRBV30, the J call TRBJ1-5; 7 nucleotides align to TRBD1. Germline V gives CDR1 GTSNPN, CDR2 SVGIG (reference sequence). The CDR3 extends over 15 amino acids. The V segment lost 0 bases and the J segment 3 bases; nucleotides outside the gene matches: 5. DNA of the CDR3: TGTGCCTGGAGTGTACCGGGACAGTACAATCAGCCCCAGCATTTT. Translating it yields CAWSVPGQYNQPQHF.

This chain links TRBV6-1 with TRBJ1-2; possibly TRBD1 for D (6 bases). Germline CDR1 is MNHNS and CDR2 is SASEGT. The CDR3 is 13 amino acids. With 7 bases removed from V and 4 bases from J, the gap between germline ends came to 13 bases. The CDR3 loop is CASTIRDTYGYTF. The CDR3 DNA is TGTGCCAGCACGATACGGGACACCTATGGCTACACCTTC.

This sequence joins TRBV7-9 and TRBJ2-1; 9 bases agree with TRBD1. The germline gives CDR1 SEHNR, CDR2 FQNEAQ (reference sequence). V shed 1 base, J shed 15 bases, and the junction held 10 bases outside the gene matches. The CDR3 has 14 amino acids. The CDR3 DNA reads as TGTGCCAGCAGCTTAGTGCGATTTGGACAGGGGATGTTCTTC. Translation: CASSLVRFGQGMFF.

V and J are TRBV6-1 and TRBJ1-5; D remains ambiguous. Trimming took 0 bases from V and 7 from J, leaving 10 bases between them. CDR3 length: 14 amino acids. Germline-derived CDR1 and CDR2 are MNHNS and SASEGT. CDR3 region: CASSEARVGQPQHF. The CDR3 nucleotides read TGTGCCAGCAGTGAAGCGCGGGTGGGGCAGCCCCAGCATTTT.

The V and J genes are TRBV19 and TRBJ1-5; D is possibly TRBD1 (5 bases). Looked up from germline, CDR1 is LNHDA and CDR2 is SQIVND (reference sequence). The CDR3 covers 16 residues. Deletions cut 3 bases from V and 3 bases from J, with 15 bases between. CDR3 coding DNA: TGTGCCAGTAGTATCGGGGGTGGAAGTCTCAATCAGCCCCAGCATTTT. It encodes CASSIGGGSLNQPQHF.

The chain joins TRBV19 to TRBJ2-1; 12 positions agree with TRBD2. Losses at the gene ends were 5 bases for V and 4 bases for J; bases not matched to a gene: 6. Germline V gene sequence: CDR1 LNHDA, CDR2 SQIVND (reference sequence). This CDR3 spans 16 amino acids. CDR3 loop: CASSPPTSGSYNEQFF. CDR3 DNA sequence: TGTGCCAGTAGTCCCCCGACTAGCGGGAGTTACAATGAGCAGTTCTTC.

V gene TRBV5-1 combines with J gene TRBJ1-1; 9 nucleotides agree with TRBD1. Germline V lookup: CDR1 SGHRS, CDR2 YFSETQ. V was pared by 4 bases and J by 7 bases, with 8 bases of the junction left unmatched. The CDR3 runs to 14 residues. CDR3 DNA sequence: TGCGCCAGCAGCCCGGGACAGGGAACGAGTGAAGCTTTCTTT. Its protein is CASSPGQGTSEAFF. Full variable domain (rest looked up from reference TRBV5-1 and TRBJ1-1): KAGVTQTPRYLIKTRGQQVTLSCSPISGHRSVSWYQQTPGQGLQFLFEYFSETQRNKGNFPGRFSGRQFSNSRSEMNVSTLELGDSALYLCASSPGQGTSEAFFGQGTRLTVV.

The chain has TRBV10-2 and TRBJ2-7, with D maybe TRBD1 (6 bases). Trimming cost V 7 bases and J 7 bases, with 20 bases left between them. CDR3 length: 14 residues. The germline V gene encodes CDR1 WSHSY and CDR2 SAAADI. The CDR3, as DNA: TGCGCCAGCAAGCGGACAGCCGAGTCCGAAGAGCAGTACTTC. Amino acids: CASKRTAESEEQYF.

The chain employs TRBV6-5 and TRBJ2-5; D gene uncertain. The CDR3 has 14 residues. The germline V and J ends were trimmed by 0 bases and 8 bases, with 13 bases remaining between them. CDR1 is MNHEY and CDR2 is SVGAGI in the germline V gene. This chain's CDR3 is CASSYSGPERTQYF. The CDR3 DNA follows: TGTGCCAGCAGTTACTCTGGGCCAGAGAGAACCCAGTACTTC.